Sequencing of this T cell receptor (beta chain) was carried out in a study of cytomegalovirus exposure and HLA in healthy donors. Germline V lookup: CDR1 SGDLS, CDR2 YYNGEE. Trimming removed 4 bases from V and 5 bases from J; junction bases left unmatched: 3. CDR3 length equals 13 residues. Profiling relied on immunoSEQ multiplex PCR, and the TCRdb table lists in-frame clones only, not all of them. The table records roughly 130,000 clones, 89% of them present only once. The sequence came from a woman in her late teens or twenties in good health and CMV-seropositive. Specimen: PBMCs. The chain is built from TRBV9 and TRBJ1-1, with 9 bases lining up with TRBD1. The CDR3 loop reads CASSHRGQTEAFF. Written as DNA, the CDR3 is TGTGCCAGCAGCCACAGGGGGCAGACTGAAGCTTTCTTT. Based on the CDR3 plus reference TRBV9 and TRBJ1-1, the full variable domain is DSGVTQTPKHLITATGQRVTLRCSPRSGDLSVYWYQQSLDQGLQFLIQYYNGEERAKGNILERFSAQQFPDLHSELNLSSLELGDSALYFCASSHRGQTEAFFGQGTRLTVV.